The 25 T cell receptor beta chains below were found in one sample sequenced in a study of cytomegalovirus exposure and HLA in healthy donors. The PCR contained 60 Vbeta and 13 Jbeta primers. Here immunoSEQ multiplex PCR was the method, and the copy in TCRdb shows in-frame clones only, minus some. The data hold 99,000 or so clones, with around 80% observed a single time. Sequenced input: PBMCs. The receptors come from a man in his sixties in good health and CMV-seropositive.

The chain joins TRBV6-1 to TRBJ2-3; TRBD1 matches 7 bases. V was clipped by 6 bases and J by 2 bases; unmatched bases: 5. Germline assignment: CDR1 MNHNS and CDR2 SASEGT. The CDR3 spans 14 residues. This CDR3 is CASSRGRHTDTQYF. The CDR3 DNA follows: TGTGCCAGCAGCAGGGGGAGACACACAGATACGCAGTATTTT.

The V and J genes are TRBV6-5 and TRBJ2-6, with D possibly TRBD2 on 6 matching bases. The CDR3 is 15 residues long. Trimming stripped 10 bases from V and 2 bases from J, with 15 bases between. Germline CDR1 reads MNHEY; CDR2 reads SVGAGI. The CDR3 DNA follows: TGTGCCAACGGGGGTGGGAAAGCTGGGGCCAACGTCCTGACTTTC. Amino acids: CANGGGKAGANVLTF.

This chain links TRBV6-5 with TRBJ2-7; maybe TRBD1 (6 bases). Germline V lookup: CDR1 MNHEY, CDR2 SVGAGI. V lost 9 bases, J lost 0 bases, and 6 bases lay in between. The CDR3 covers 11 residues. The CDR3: CARGASYEQYF. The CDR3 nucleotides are TGTGCCAGGGGGGCCTCCTACGAGCAGTACTTC.

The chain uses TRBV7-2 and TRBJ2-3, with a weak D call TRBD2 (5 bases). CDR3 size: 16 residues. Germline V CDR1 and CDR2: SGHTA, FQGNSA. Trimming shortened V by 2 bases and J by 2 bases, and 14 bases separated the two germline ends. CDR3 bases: TGTGCCAGCAGCTTACGGGATGGTAGCCCCACAGATACGCAGTATTTT. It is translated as CASSLRDGSPTDTQYF.

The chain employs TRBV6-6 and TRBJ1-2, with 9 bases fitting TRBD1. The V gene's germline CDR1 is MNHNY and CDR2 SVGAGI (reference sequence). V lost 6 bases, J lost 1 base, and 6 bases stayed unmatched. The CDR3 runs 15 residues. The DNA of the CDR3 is TGTGCCAGCAGGGAGACAGGGGGGAATAACTATGGCTACACCTTC. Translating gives CASRETGGNNYGYTF.

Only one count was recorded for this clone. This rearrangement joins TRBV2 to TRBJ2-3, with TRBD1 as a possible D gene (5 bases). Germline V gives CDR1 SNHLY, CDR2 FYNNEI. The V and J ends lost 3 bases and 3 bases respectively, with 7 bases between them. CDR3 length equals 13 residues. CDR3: CASSDQGTDTQYF. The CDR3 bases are TGTGCCAGCAGTGATCAGGGAACAGATACGCAGTATTTT.

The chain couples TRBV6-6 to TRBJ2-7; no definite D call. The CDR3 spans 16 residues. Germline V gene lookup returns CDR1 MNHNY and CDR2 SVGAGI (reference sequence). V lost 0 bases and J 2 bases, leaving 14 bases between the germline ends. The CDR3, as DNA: TGTGCCAGCAGTTACTCAGTTGACACCCCTACCTACGAGCAGTACTTC. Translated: CASSYSVDTPTYEQYF.

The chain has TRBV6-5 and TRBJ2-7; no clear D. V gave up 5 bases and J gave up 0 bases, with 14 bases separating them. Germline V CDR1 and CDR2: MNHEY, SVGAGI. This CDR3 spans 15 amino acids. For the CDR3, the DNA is TGTGCCAGCAGTCCCGATGGTTCCGGCTCCTACGAGCAGTACTTC. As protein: CASSPDGSGSYEQYF.

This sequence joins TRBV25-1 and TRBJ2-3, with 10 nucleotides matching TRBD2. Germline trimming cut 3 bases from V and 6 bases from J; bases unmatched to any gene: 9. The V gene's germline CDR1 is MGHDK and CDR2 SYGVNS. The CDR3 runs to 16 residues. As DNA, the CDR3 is TGTGCCAGCAGTGACCAGAGCGGGGGGGCCGGGGATACGCAGTATTTT. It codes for CASSDQSGGAGDTQYF.

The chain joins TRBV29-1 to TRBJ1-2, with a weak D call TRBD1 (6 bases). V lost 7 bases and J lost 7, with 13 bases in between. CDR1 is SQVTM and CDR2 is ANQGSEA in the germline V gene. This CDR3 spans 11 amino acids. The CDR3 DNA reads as TGCAGCGCAATACAGGGTGGTGGCTACACCTTC. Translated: CSAIQGGGYTF.

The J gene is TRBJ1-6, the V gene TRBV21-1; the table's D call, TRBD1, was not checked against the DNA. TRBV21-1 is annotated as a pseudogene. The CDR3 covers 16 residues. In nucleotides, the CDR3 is TGTGCCAGCAGCAGGGTTAAGGCAGGGTTTGACCCACCCCTCCACTTT. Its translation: CASSRVKAGFDPPLHF.

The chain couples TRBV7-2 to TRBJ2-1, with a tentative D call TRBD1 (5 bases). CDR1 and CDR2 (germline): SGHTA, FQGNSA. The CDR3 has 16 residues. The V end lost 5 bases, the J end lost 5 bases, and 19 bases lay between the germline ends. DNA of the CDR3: TGTGCCAGCAGCCCACCCCGGACAAGGTACGACAATGAGCAGTTCTTC. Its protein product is CASSPPRTRYDNEQFF.

In DNA form, the CDR3 reads TGTGCCAGCAGAATGGACAGAACGAACACCGGGGAGCTGTTTTTT. Its protein product is CASRMDRTNTGELFF. This chain links TRBV5-4 with TRBJ2-2, with a possible D match to TRBD1 (6 bases). CDR1 is SGHNT and CDR2 is YYREEE in the germline V gene (reference sequence). The CDR3 length is 15 residues. The ends were cut back, 5 bases at V and 0 bases at J, with 11 bases in the middle. The full variable domain, in which reference TRBV5-4 and TRBJ2-2 provide the parts outside the CDR3, is ETGVTQSPTHLIKTRGQQVTLRCSSQSGHNTVSWYQQALGQGPQFIFQYYREEENGRGNFPPRFSGLQFPNYSSELNVNALELDDSALYLCASRMDRTNTGELFFGEGSRLTVL.

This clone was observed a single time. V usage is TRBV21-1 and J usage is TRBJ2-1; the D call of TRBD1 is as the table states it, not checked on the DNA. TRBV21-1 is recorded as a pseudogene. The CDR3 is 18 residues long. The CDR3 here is CASSKPSRGDRTINEQFF. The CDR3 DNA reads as TGTGCCAGCAGCAAACCAAGCCGGGGGGACAGGACTATCAATGAGCAGTTCTTC.

CDR3 region: CASSSGLAGGQETQYF. In DNA, the CDR3 is TGCGCCAGCAGCTCGGGACTAGCGGGGGGACAAGAGACCCAGTACTTC. The chain carries TRBV5-1 and TRBJ2-5, with TRBD2 matching over 15 bases. Germline V gives CDR1 SGHRS, CDR2 YFSETQ. Losses at the gene ends were 3 bases for V and 2 bases for J; bases not matched to a gene: 2. CDR3 size: 16 residues.

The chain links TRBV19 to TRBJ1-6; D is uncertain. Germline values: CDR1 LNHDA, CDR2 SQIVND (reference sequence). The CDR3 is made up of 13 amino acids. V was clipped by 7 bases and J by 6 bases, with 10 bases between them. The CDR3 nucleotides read TGTGCCAGTAAGCGGACCAGTAATTCACCCCTCCACTTT. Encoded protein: CASKRTSNSPLHF.

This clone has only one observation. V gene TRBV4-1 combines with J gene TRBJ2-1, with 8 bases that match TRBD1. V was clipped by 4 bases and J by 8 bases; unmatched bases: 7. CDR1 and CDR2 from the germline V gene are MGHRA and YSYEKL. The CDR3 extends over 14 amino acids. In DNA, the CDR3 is TGCGCCAGCAGCCTCGCGACAGGGGACTATGAGCAGTTCTTC. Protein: CASSLATGDYEQFF.

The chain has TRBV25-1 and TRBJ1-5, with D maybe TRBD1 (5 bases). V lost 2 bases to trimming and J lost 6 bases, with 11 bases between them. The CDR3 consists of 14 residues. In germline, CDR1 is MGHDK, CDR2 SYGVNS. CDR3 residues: CASSERSGVQPQHF. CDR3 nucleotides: TGTGCCAGCAGTGAACGATCGGGGGTTCAGCCCCAGCATTTT.

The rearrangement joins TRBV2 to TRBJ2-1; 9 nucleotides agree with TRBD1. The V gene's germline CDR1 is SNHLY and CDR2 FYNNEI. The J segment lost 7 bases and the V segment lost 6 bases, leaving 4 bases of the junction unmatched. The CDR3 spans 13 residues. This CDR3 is CASRDRGRNEQFF. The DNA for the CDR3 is TGTGCCAGCAGGGACAGGGGTAGGAATGAGCAGTTCTTC.

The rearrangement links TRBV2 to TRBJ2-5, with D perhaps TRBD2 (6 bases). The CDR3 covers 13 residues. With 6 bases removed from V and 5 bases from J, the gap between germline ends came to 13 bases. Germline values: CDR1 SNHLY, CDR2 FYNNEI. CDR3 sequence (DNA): TGTGCCAGCAGCTTCGGGGGTCCTGAGACCCAGTACTTC. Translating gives CASSFGGPETQYF.

CDR3 coding DNA: TGTGCCAGCAGTAGGGACAGGGGCTCTGAAGCTTTCTTT. It codes for CASSRDRGSEAFF. J is TRBJ1-1 and V is TRBV2, with 10 bases identical to TRBD1. The CDR3 sequence is 13 residues long. The germline CDR1 and CDR2 sequences are SNHLY and FYNNEI. With 5 bases clipped from V and 6 bases from J, the junction kept 3 bases outside the gene matches.

DNA of the CDR3: TGCGCCAGCAGCGGACTAGCGGGGCCACAAGAGACCCAGTACTTC. Its protein product is CASSGLAGPQETQYF. The gene calls are TRBV5-1 and TRBJ2-5; 12 bases match TRBD2. This CDR3 spans 15 amino acids. The germline V gene encodes CDR1 SGHRS and CDR2 YFSETQ. The ends lost 4 bases at V and 2 bases at J; junction bases unmatched: 3.

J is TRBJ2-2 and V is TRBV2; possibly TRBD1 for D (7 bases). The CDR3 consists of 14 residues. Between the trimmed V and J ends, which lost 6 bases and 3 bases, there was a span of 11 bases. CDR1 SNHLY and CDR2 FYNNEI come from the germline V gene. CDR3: CASREGQHTGELFF. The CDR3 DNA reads TGTGCCAGCAGGGAGGGACAGCACACCGGGGAGCTGTTTTTT.

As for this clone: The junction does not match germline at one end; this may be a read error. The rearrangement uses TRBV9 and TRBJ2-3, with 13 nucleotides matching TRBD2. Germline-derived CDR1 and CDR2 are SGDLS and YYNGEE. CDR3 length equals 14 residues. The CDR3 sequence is CASSADPGLAGLGF. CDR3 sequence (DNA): TGTGCCAGCAGCGCCGACCCGGGACTAGCGGGGCTCGGGTTT.

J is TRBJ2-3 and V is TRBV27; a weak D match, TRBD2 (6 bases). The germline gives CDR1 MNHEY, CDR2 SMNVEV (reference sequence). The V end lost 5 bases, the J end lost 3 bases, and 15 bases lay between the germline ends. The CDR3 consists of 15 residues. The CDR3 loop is CASSIRRRGTDTQYF. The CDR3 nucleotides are TGTGCCAGCAGTATTAGACGGAGGGGTACAGATACGCAGTATTTT.